The 8 T cell receptor beta chains in this list originate from one sample, sequenced in a study of blood T cell repertoires in COVID-19. The assay was immunoSEQ multiplex PCR, and TCRdb's table has in-frame clones only and misses some. The sample includes 95,000 to 150,000 clones, around 85% of them seen just once. Specimen: peripheral blood. Receptors were obtained from a man aged 60-69 years with acute or convalescent COVID-19.

The chain has TRBV2 and TRBJ1-6; TRBD1 is a possible D gene (5 bases). V was clipped by 5 bases and J by 5 bases, with 16 bases between them. CDR3 size: 16 residues. Germline CDR1 and CDR2: SNHLY and FYNNEI. The CDR3 spells CASSLDGGRNNSPLHF. The DNA for the CDR3 is TGTGCCAGCAGTCTGGACGGGGGACGAAATAATTCACCCCTCCACTTT.

This clone was seen only once. The gene calls are TRBV18 and TRBJ1-2, with TRBD1 as a possible D gene (5 bases). From germline, CDR1 is KGHSH and CDR2 LQKENI. The CDR3 runs 13 residues. V lost 8 bases to trimming and J lost 7 bases, with 17 bases between them. CDR3 sequence: CASGGAGKGGYTF. CDR3 nucleotides: TGTGCCAGCGGCGGGGCAGGGAAGGGTGGCTACACCTTC.

This clone has only a few counts. V and J are TRBV29-1 and TRBJ1-2, with 7 nucleotides matching TRBD1. The CDR3 sequence is 13 residues long. Germline V gene sequence: CDR1 SQVTM, CDR2 ANQGSEA. Losses at the gene ends were 3 bases for V and 5 bases for J; bases not matched to a gene: 6. CDR3 bases: TGCAGCGTTGAGGTGACAGGGAAGTATGGCTACACCTTC. It translates to CSVEVTGKYGYTF. Filled out from reference TRBV29-1 and TRBJ1-2, the complete variable domain reads SAVISQKPSRDICQRGTSLTIQCQVDSQVTMMFWYRQQPGQSLTLIATANQGSEATYESGFVIDKFPISRPNLTFSTLTVSNMSPEDSSIYLCSVEVTGKYGYTFGSGTRLTVV.

V is TRBV5-4 and J is TRBJ2-3, with D possibly being TRBD2 (5 bases). The CDR3 spans 13 residues. Between the trimmed V and J ends, which lost 0 bases and 6 bases, there was a span of 8 bases. Per germline, CDR1 SGHNT and CDR2 YYREEE (reference sequence). The CDR3 reads CASSLGERDTQYF. CDR3 DNA sequence: TGTGCCAGCAGCTTGGGGGAGAGGGATACGCAGTATTTT.

CDR3 DNA sequence: TGTGCCAGGGCCGGGACAGGGAACTACGAGCAGTACTTC. Translating gives CARAGTGNYEQYF. The chain has TRBV5-6 and TRBJ2-7; 9 positions agree with TRBD1. Germline V gene sequence: CDR1 SGHDT, CDR2 YYEEEE. The CDR3 has 13 amino acids. J gave up 3 bases and V 8 bases, and 6 bases lay outside the gene matches.

This rearrangement joins TRBV19 to TRBJ2-1, with TRBD1 matching 7 bases. Per the germline V gene, CDR1 is LNHDA and CDR2 is SQIVND (reference sequence). This CDR3 region has 14 residues. The J segment lost 6 bases and the V segment lost 5 bases, leaving 7 bases of the junction unmatched. The CDR3 protein is CASSSRQGGNEQFF. CDR3 nucleotide sequence: TGTGCCAGTAGTTCCAGACAGGGCGGCAATGAGCAGTTCTTC. Together with reference TRBV19 and TRBJ2-1, the CDR3 gives the full variable domain: DGGITQSPKYLFRKEGQNVTLSCEQNLNHDAMYWYRQDPGQGLRLIYYSQIVNDFQKGDIAEGYSVSREKKESFPLTVTSAQKNPTAFYLCASSSRQGGNEQFFGPGTRLTVL.

V and J are TRBV7-9 and TRBJ2-1; 9 positions match TRBD2. CDR1 SEHNR and CDR2 FQNEAQ come from the germline V gene (reference sequence). Losses at the gene ends were 5 bases for V and 0 bases for J; bases not matched to a gene: 5. The CDR3 loop spans 16 amino acids. The CDR3 DNA follows: TGTGCCAGCAGCGGATTTAGCGGGAGCTCCTACAATGAGCAGTTCTTC. Its protein product is CASSGFSGSSYNEQFF.

The chain couples TRBV7-5 to TRBJ1-5; the tabulated D call, TRBD1, remains unverified against the DNA. TRBV7-5 is listed as a pseudogene. The CDR3 loop spans 17 amino acids. The CDR3 is CARSPPWGTREGQPQHF. The DNA of the CDR3 is TGTGCCAGAAGCCCCCCCTGGGGGACAAGGGAAGGTCAGCCCCAGCATTTT.